This entry lists 14 T cell receptor beta chains sequenced from one sample in a study of CXCR3-negative and CXCR3-positive naive CD8 T cells. Findings and limits, study-wide: Hydrophobicity of TRB CDR3s was greater in CXCR3-positive naive cells than in CXCR3-negative naive cells.

Antigen specificity for these receptors is unknown. The study made its TRB cDNA libraries by 5' RACE, adding UMI labels. TCRdb processed the 5' RACE reads again and assigns one entry to each CDR3 protein, with no DNA. The sample table includes some 100,000 distinct CDR3 sequences. The source material was naive CXCR3+ CD8+ T cells from blood. Subset noted: CD45RO-CCR7+CD27+CD95- naive CD8+ T cells expressing CXCR3 (TNR3+). Receptor source: a human donor in good health. Some clones in this sample may be carry-over from other donors' samples.

V and J are TRBV2 and TRBJ2-5; TCRdb picks TRBD2, but there is no DNA to check that call. The CDR3 extends over 15 amino acids. Looked up from germline, CDR1 is SNHLY and CDR2 is FYNNEI. Here the CDR3 reads CASSGLAGRGETQYF.

The rearrangement uses TRBV5-1 and TRBJ1-3; with no DNA, the TCRdb D assignment of TRBD1 cannot be verified. The CDR3 is 16 residues long. CDR1 is SGHRS and CDR2 is YFSETQ in the germline V gene. The CDR3 is CASSLTGLLGGNTIYF.

The rearrangement uses TRBV2 and TRBJ2-3; TCRdb picks TRBD2, but there is no DNA to check that call. The CDR3 has 17 residues. Germline V gene sequence: CDR1 SNHLY, CDR2 FYNNEI. CDR3: CASSLPGLAPSTDTQYF.

This chain connects TRBV28 to TRBJ2-1; TCRdb gives TRBD2 as the D gene, but with no DNA this cannot be confirmed. Germline V gives CDR1 MDHEN, CDR2 SYDVKM. This CDR3 is 15 amino acids long. This CDR3 reads CASSPDYYSYNEQFF. Full variable domain (missing parts from reference TRBV28 and TRBJ2-1): DVKVTQSSRYLVKRTGEKVFLECVQDMDHENMFWYRQDPGLGLRLIYFSYDVKMKEKGDIPEGYSVSREKKERFSLILESASTNQTSMYLCASSPDYYSYNEQFFGPGTRLTVL.

The chain is built from TRBV6-6 and TRBJ1-1. Germline lookup yields CDR1 MNHNY and CDR2 SVGAGI (reference sequence). The CDR3 sequence is 17 residues long. The CDR3 sequence is CASSYSIAMGRRTEAFF.

The rearrangement uses TRBV20-1 and TRBJ2-1; the D call of TRBD2 rests on TCRdb alone, since no DNA is present to check it. This CDR3 is 17 amino acids long. Germline loops: CDR1 DFQATT, CDR2 SNEGSKA (reference sequence). The CDR3 spells CSADGLAGGMAPNEQFF.

The chain couples TRBV28 to TRBJ2-3; the TCRdb call, TRBD2, lacks DNA for checking. The CDR3 is 15 residues long. Germline V gene data show CDR1 as MDHEN and CDR2 as SYDVKM. This CDR3 reads CASSLIARQTDTQYF.

The rearrangement uses TRBV7-9 and TRBJ1-1; TCRdb gives TRBD1 as the D gene, but with no DNA this cannot be confirmed. Germline-derived CDR1 and CDR2 are SEHNR and FQNEAQ (reference sequence). The CDR3 sequence is 15 residues long. The CDR3 sequence is CASSPWDRLNTEAFF.

This sequence joins TRBV6-2 or TRBV6-3 and TRBJ2-7. Germline CDR1 MNHEY, CDR2 SVGEGT. The CDR3 length is 12 residues. CDR3 residues: CASAPGPYEQYF.

The V call is TRBV7-6, the J call TRBJ2-2; TCRdb names TRBD1, which stays unverified in the absence of DNA. The CDR3 extends over 14 amino acids. Germline CDR1 is SGHVS and CDR2 is FNYEAQ. This CDR3 is CASSFGGGPWELFF.

The chain has TRBV9 and TRBJ2-2. The CDR3 runs to 14 residues. The V gene's germline CDR1 is SGDLS and CDR2 YYNGEE. CDR3 in amino acids: CASSVETIPGELFF.

The gene calls are TRBV10-3 and TRBJ2-7; as DNA is missing, the TRBD1 call by TCRdb cannot be tested. CDR3 size: 13 residues. Germline lookup yields CDR1 ENHRY and CDR2 SYGVKD. CDR3 in amino acids: CAISEAGTYEQYF.

CDR3 loop: CASSKGGQGAVQPQHF. The chain couples TRBV21-1 to TRBJ1-5; checking the TCRdb D call of TRBD1 is not possible without DNA. TRBV21-1 is a listed pseudogene. This CDR3 spans 16 amino acids.

The chain recombines TRBV29-1 with TRBJ2-7; the D call of TRBD1 rests on TCRdb alone, since no DNA is present to check it. Germline V lookup: CDR1 SQVTM, CDR2 ANQGSEA. CDR3 length: 13 amino acids. The CDR3: CSVESGTVGEQYF.